The 23 T cell receptor beta chains below were found in one sample sequenced in a study of response to subunit inactivated influenza vaccine. TCRdb itself ran the RT-PCR reads through MiXCR, one entry per CDR3 protein. The profile shows roughly 710,000 distinct CDR3 sequences, less than 15% of them singletons. Sequences were derived from PBMCs from blood, sampled around 15 days before vaccination. Receptors were obtained from a man in his fifties who received an inactivated influenza vaccine.

This clonotype was counted between two and nine times. The junction departs from germline at one end; a sequencing error may be responsible. This sequence joins TRBV4-3 and TRBJ2-5, with D unresolved. The CDR3 runs 13 residues. From germline, CDR1 is LGHNA and CDR2 YSLEER. Written as DNA, the CDR3 is TGTGCCAGCAGCCAAGCTCCCGGGGAGACCCAGTACTTC. The encoded protein is CASSQAPGETQYF.

There are a few counts of this clonotype. Written as DNA, the CDR3 is TGCAGCGTTGAAGGGGGGGCCCACAATGAGCAGTTCTTC. Amino acids: CSVEGGAHNEQFF. The V gene is TRBV29-1, the J gene TRBJ2-1; D tentatively reads TRBD1 or TRBD2 (6 bases each). The germline CDR1 and CDR2 sequences are SQVTM and ANQGSEA. The CDR3 totals 13 residues. Trimming took off 1 base at V and 5 bases at J, with 9 bases between the two ends.

The chain employs TRBV5-6 and TRBJ2-7, with TRBD1 matching 9 bases. The germline V gene has CDR1 SGHDT and CDR2 YYEEEE. Losses at the gene ends were 4 bases for V and 1 base for J; bases not matched to a gene: 3. This CDR3 has 14 amino acids. CDR3 DNA sequence: TGTGCCAGCAGCGTGGACAGGGGTTCCTACGAGCAGTACTTC. It translates to CASSVDRGSYEQYF. The whole variable domain, remainder taken from reference TRBV5-6 and TRBJ2-7, is DAGVTQSPTHLIKTRGQQVTLRCSPKSGHDTVSWYQQALGQGPQFIFQYYEEEERQRGNFPDRFSGHQFPNYSSELNVNALLLGDSALYLCASSVDRGSYEQYFGPGTRLTVT.

This clonotype was found a few times. This chain uses TRBV11-2 with TRBJ2-2, with 11 nucleotides matching TRBD2. Germline values: CDR1 SGHAT, CDR2 FQNNGV. This CDR3 comprises 15 residues. V shed 5 bases, J shed 5 bases, and the junction held 4 bases outside the gene matches. The CDR3 loop is CASSGSGRGTGELFF. The CDR3 region has the DNA TGTGCCAGCAGCGGTAGCGGGAGGGGGACCGGGGAGCTGTTTTTT.

This clonotype came up a few times. In DNA, the CDR3 is TGTGCCAGCACTACGGGGGGGGGCGGTGAGTATGAGCAGTTCTTC. Amino acids: CASTTGGGGEYEQFF. The rearrangement uses TRBV6-2 or TRBV6-3 and TRBJ2-1; 8 nucleotides line up with TRBD2. V trimming: 7 bases; J trimming: 8 bases; junction bases outside the gene matches: 13. The CDR3 runs 15 residues. Germline CDR1 is MNHEY and CDR2 is SVGEGT.

This clonotype came up a few times. V is TRBV7-9 and J is TRBJ2-5, with D perhaps given as TRBD1 or TRBD2 (5 bases each). The CDR3 length is 16 residues. Germline CDR1 SEHNR, CDR2 FQNEAQ (reference sequence). Trimming removed 2 bases at V and 4 bases at J, with 17 bases between. The CDR3 loop is CASSLWDLRRGETQYF. CDR3 coding DNA: TGTGCCAGCAGCTTATGGGACCTACGAAGGGGAGAGACCCAGTACTTC.

This clonotype was observed a handful of times. The J gene is TRBJ2-7, the V gene TRBV12-3 or TRBV12-4; 8 bases are shared with TRBD1. V dropped 5 bases and J dropped 5; count of bases not matched to a gene: 14. The CDR3 extends over 16 amino acids. DNA of the CDR3: TGTGCCAGCAGTCCCCCTCGCCGGACAGGGCTTCACGAGCAGTACTTC. As protein: CASSPPRRTGLHEQYF.

V gene TRBV5-1 combines with J gene TRBJ2-5, with D possibly matching TRBD1 (6 bases). V was shortened by 4 bases and J by 4 bases, with 14 bases between the two germline ends. This CDR3 comprises 14 residues. Germline V lookup: CDR1 SGHRS, CDR2 YFSETQ. The CDR3 DNA reads as TGCGCCAGCAGCCCTAACAGGGTCGGAGAGACCCAGTACTTC. Its translation: CASSPNRVGETQYF.

The rearrangement links TRBV2 to TRBJ1-4, with D maybe TRBD1 (5 bases). With 6 bases removed from V and 7 bases from J, the gap between germline ends came to 15 bases. Germline CDR1 and CDR2: SNHLY and FYNNEI. The CDR3 has 14 residues. DNA of the CDR3: TGTGCCAGCAGCCGGATAGGGGAGGTTGAAAAACTGTTTTTT. Translating it yields CASSRIGEVEKLFF.

The rearrangement links TRBV6-1 to TRBJ1-5; D is possibly TRBD1 (6 bases). V shed 6 bases and J shed 4 bases, with 13 bases lying between them. This CDR3 region has 14 residues. Germline CDR1 MNHNS, CDR2 SASEGT. In DNA form, the CDR3 reads TGTGCCAGCAGGGAGTCCCAGGGGAATCAGCCCCAGCATTTT. It is translated as CASRESQGNQPQHF.

The table lists this clonotype with many counts. V is TRBV20-1 and J is TRBJ1-6; the match to TRBD1 covers 8 bases. The CDR3 runs to 14 residues. Germline CDR1 DFQATT, CDR2 SNEGSKA (reference sequence). V shed 4 bases, J shed 9 bases, and the junction held 8 bases outside the gene matches. CDR3 in amino acids: CSATLDRARSPLHF. The DNA for the CDR3 is TGCAGTGCTACCCTGGACAGGGCGCGTTCACCCCTCCACTTT.

V and J are TRBV3-1 and TRBJ2-3, with 8 bases lining up with TRBD2. V lost 4 bases and J lost 2; bases outside the gene matches: 5. The CDR3 has 15 residues. Looked up from germline, CDR1 is LGHDT and CDR2 is YNNKEL (reference sequence). CDR3: CASSRRGGPTDTQYF. Here the CDR3 DNA reads TGTGCCAGCAGCCGACGGGGGGGCCCCACAGATACGCAGTATTTT.

This clonotype has just a few counts. The V gene is TRBV9, the J gene TRBJ2-3; 9 bases agree with TRBD1. The CDR3 runs 16 residues. The ends lost 0 bases at V and 3 bases at J; junction bases unmatched: 5. Per germline, CDR1 SGDLS and CDR2 YYNGEE. Here the CDR3 reads CASSVGGQGRTDTQYF. CDR3 nucleotide sequence: TGTGCCAGCAGCGTAGGAGGACAGGGGAGGACAGATACGCAGTATTTT.

The J gene is TRBJ1-1, the V gene TRBV5-1; D is undetermined. Germline loops: CDR1 SGHRS, CDR2 YFSETQ. The CDR3 contains 13 residues. V was shortened by 3 bases and J by 0 bases, with 6 bases between the two germline ends. The CDR3 loop reads CASSSVLNTEAFF. The CDR3 bases are TGCGCCAGCAGCTCTGTCTTGAACACTGAAGCTTTCTTT.

The sample holds a few counts of this clonotype. The genes are TRBV7-2 and TRBJ1-2; D ambiguous. The germline gives CDR1 SGHTA, CDR2 FQGNSA. The CDR3 has 13 amino acids. Trimming removed 1 base at V and 6 bases at J, with 9 bases between. The CDR3 DNA follows: TGTGCCAGCAGCTTAGTAGGGTTGAATGGCTACACCTTC. This codes for CASSLVGLNGYTF.

This clonotype has a count of ten or more. The chain carries TRBV27 and TRBJ1-1; D not certain. Germline V gene lookup returns CDR1 MNHEY and CDR2 SMNVEV (reference sequence). This CDR3 region has 16 residues. The V gene lost 3 bases and the J gene lost 0 bases, with 14 bases spanning the gap. CDR3 residues: CASSFNIGHVNTEAFF. CDR3 coding DNA: TGTGCCAGCAGTTTTAATATTGGGCACGTGAACACTGAAGCTTTCTTT.

This clonotype was observed a handful of times. The V call is TRBV5-1, the J call TRBJ1-6, with D possibly matching TRBD1 (5 bases). CDR3 length: 15 residues. V gave up 0 bases and J gave up 8 bases, with 12 bases separating them. In germline, CDR1 is SGHRS, CDR2 YFSETQ. The CDR3 protein is CASSLAGEGYSPLHF. The CDR3 DNA reads TGCGCCAGCAGCTTGGCCGGGGAGGGGTATTCACCCCTCCACTTT. Supplemented by reference TRBV5-1 and TRBJ1-6, the full variable domain reads KAGVTQTPRYLIKTRGQQVTLSCSPISGHRSVSWYQQTPGQGLQFLFEYFSETQRNKGNFPGRFSGRQFSNSRSEMNVSTLELGDSALYLCASSLAGEGYSPLHFGNGTRLTVT.

This clonotype was found a few times. The genes are TRBV7-2 and TRBJ1-5; possibly TRBD1 for D (5 bases). The CDR3 runs to 16 residues. Trimming removed 3 bases at V and 7 bases at J, with 19 bases between. Germline values: CDR1 SGHTA, CDR2 FQGNSA. The CDR3 DNA reads as TGTGCCAGCAGCTTCCCGGGGAGGGGAGAAGGACAGCCCCAGCATTTT. Translating gives CASSFPGRGEGQPQHF.

This chain joins TRBV3-1 and TRBJ2-5; 10 nucleotides agree with TRBD2. Germline assignment: CDR1 LGHDT and CDR2 YNNKEL (reference sequence). The CDR3 has 14 amino acids. V dropped 1 base and J dropped 6; count of bases not matched to a gene: 2. The CDR3 loop reads CASSQVAGGKTQYF. CDR3 in DNA: TGTGCCAGCAGCCAAGTAGCGGGGGGAAAGACCCAGTACTTC.

This clonotype was picked up a small number of times. The CDR3 spells CASRKGGEAGSSGNTIYF. The CDR3 region has the DNA TGTGCCAGCAGAAAAGGAGGAGAGGCAGGGTCCTCTGGAAACACCATATATTTT. This sequence joins TRBV11-2 and TRBJ1-3, with D possibly matching TRBD1 (5 bases). V lost 6 bases and J lost 0, with 21 bases in between. Germline lookup yields CDR1 SGHAT and CDR2 FQNNGV. This CDR3 contains 18 residues.

This clonotype was observed a handful of times. The rearrangement uses TRBV7-2 and TRBJ1-1; D gene uncertain. Looked up from germline, CDR1 is SGHTA and CDR2 is FQGNSA. The CDR3 covers 16 residues. Trimming pared 2 bases from V and 0 bases from J, leaving 13 bases between. CDR3 coding DNA: TGTGCCAGCAGCTTACGGCCGCCGGAGGTGAACACTGAAGCTTTCTTT. This codes for CASSLRPPEVNTEAFF.

Only a few counts were recorded for this clonotype. The rearrangement joins TRBV20-1 to TRBJ1-4, with D possibly being TRBD1 (5 bases). Germline V lookup: CDR1 DFQATT, CDR2 SNEGSKA (reference sequence). The length of the CDR3 is 13 residues. V was cut by 7 bases and J by 8 bases, with 17 bases left in between. The CDR3 DNA reads as TGCAGTGTTCCGGGGGGGAGGTCCGAAAAACTGTTTTTT. Encoded protein: CSVPGGRSEKLFF.

This clonotype was found a few times. The chain combines TRBV7-3 with TRBJ2-1, with a weak D call TRBD2 (6 bases). The V end lost 3 bases, the J end lost 7 bases, and 19 bases lay between the germline ends. From germline, CDR1 is SGHTA and CDR2 FQGTGA. The CDR3 totals 16 residues. This CDR3 is CASSLSGSAGGNEQFF. CDR3 nucleotide sequence: TGTGCCAGCAGCTTGTCAGGATCAGCGGGCGGGAATGAGCAGTTCTTC. Drawing the rest from reference TRBV7-3 and TRBJ2-1, the complete variable domain is GAGVSQTPSNKVTEKGKYVELRCDPISGHTALYWYRQSLGQGPEFLIYFQGTGAADDSGLPNDRFFAVRPEGSVSTLKIQRTERGDSAVYLCASSLSGSAGGNEQFFGPGTRLTVL.